This TCR beta chain stems from a study of T-cell reconstitution after alpha-beta-depleted transplantation in children. Germline V CDR1 and CDR2: MNHEY, SMNVEV (reference sequence). Losses at the gene ends were 5 bases for V and 5 bases for J; bases not matched to a gene: 8. CDR3 length: 14 residues. This clonotype was seen a few times. TCRbeta library construction was performed incorporating unique molecular identifiers. TCRdb re-analysed the PCR reads in MiXCR, keeping a single row per CDR3 protein. Here the sample spans a few hundred thousand distinct CDR3 sequences, 10% to 15% being singletons. The sequencing used PBMCs, mostly from graft donor cells, collected 360 days after TCRalphabeta/CD19-depleted stem cell transplant. This sequence originates from a male patient younger than 18 who had a stem cell transplant for acute myeloid leukemia, so the T cells may come from the graft donor. This rearrangement joins TRBV27 to TRBJ2-5, with TRBD1 matching over 7 bases. CDR3: CASSMNRGGETQYF. DNA for the CDR3: TGTGCCAGCAGTATGAACAGGGGTGGCGAGACCCAGTACTTC.